This T cell receptor beta chain was identified in a study of cytomegalovirus exposure and HLA in healthy donors. Germline V gene lookup returns CDR1 MNHEY and CDR2 SMNVEV (reference sequence). The CDR3 consists of 17 residues. V gave up 5 bases and J gave up 0 bases, with 17 bases separating them. The PCR ran on 60 Vbeta and 13 Jbeta primers. The protocol was immunoSEQ multiplex PCR, while the TCRdb copy is restricted to in-frame clones and leaves out a portion. The top ten hold 2% to 3% of the sample, which has approximately 280,000 clones, approximately 90% seen once. The chain recombines TRBV27 with TRBJ1-3; D remains unclear. This TCR was recovered from a woman under 30 in good health and CMV-seronegative. Specimen: PBMCs. CDR3: CASSPGIALSSGNTIYF. The CDR3 DNA follows: TGTGCCAGCAGTCCCGGCATAGCACTGAGCTCTGGAAACACCATATATTTT.